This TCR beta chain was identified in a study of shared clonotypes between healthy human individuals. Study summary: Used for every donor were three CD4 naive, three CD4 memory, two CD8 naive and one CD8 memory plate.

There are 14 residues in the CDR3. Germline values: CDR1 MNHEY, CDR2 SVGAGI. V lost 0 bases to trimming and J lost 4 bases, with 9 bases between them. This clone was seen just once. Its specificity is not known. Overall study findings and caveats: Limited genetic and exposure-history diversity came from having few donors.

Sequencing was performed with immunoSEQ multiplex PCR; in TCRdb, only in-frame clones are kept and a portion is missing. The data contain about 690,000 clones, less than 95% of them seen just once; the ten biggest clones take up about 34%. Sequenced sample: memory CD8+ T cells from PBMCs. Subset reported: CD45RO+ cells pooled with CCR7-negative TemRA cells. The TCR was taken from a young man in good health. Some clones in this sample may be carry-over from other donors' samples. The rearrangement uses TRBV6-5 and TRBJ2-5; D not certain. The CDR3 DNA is TGTGCCAGCAGTTACTCCGAAGGCGGAGAGACCCAGTACTTC. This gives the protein CASSYSEGGETQYF.